This TCR beta chain is from a study of blood T cell repertoires in COVID-19 (dated by TCRdb to 2018 to 2021). At the level of the whole study: Samples from collaborators originated in the United States, Italy and Spain and spanned both the acute and convalescent phases of COVID-19. Where available, HLA class I and class II types were taken from metadata supplied by the sample provider and were not determined by assay-based typing. The dataset comprised deeply sampled blood TCRbeta repertoires from subjects exposed to, actively infected with, or recovered from COVID-19. The prospective study material was composed of cDNA or gDNA derived from T cells, B-cell-depleted T cells, or PBMCs. A de-identified subject ID, COVID-19 status, age in years and sex were almost always included in the sample metadata. The samples were drawn from the first 160 participants of the ongoing ImmuneRACE study and from 1,254 subjects provided by 6 global collaborators. A freely available public database, intended as a resource for researchers studying the immune response to SARS-CoV-2, is where the repertoires were released.

The research as a whole found: The quantity of clinical and demographic metadata differed by source and by participant and was supplied without curation.

TCRbeta CDR3 regions were amplified from genomic DNA by means of the immunoSEQ Assay, a bias-controlled multiplex PCR. The paper's processing steps were these. Nucleated cell counts per sample were estimated from amplification of reference gene primers within the assay. To quantify the absolute abundance of each unique TCRbeta CDR3 rearrangement, sequence reads were collapsed and filtered. For each sample, productive Simpson clonality was calculated as the square root of Simpson's diversity index over productive rearrangements. The table was pulled from immuneACCESS by TCRdb, which kept in-frame rearrangements only. Such tables lose some clones; where checked, under half of the loss comes from unresolved V genes, and the rest has no known cause. V and J calls and clone size are those listed in that table; D and trimming were worked out from the DNA. For this sample there are approximately 240,000 clones; 70% to 85% appear just once. Approximately 4.9% of the sample goes to the ten largest clones.

Remarks on this clone: Which antigen it targets is not known. One base away there is no much larger clone; base qualities are not given.

The collaborating institutions used their own protocols to collect whole blood in K2EDTA tubes. For TCRbeta analysis, collaborators shipped samples in one of three forms: frozen whole blood, isolated PBMCs, or DNA extracted from either of those sample types. CDR1 and CDR2 are read off the germline V gene as MDHEN and SYDVKM. Its CDR3 holds 11 amino acids, cysteine through phenylalanine. Solely the CDR3 DNA is kept, with 33 bases framed from the first base. This TCR was recovered from a woman older than 75 with active or convalescent COVID-19. In this chain, TRBV28 is recombined with TRBJ1-4; a confident D gene designation cannot be given. Sequencing was done on a sample of peripheral blood. The CDR3 in this case is CVSSSNEKLFF. The bases read TGTGTTTCTAGTTCGAATGAAAAACTGTTTTTT.